This T cell receptor beta chain was identified in a study of sequential checkpoint blockade in melanoma. V lost 3 bases, J lost 8 bases, and 11 bases lay in between. CDR1 and CDR2 (germline): SGHNT, YYREEE (reference sequence). CDR3 length: 12 residues. This clone is medium-sized (0.01 to 0.1%) in the sample. Here immunoSEQ multiplex PCR was the method, and the copy in TCRdb shows in-frame clones only, minus some. The table lists around 30,000 clones, about four fifths of them singletons, with around 19% in the top ten. Described treatment: randomized to nivolumab then ipilimumab (arm A) or the reverse (arm B).

V is TRBV5-4 and J is TRBJ1-1; D not certain. The source is a human donor with melanoma. The specimen was CD8+ T cells sorted from blood (inferred from file names), collected from a patient given nivolumab and ipilimumab in sequence. CDR3: CASSSEQTEAFF. CDR3 coding DNA: TGTGCCAGCAGCTCGGAACAGACCGAAGCTTTCTTT.